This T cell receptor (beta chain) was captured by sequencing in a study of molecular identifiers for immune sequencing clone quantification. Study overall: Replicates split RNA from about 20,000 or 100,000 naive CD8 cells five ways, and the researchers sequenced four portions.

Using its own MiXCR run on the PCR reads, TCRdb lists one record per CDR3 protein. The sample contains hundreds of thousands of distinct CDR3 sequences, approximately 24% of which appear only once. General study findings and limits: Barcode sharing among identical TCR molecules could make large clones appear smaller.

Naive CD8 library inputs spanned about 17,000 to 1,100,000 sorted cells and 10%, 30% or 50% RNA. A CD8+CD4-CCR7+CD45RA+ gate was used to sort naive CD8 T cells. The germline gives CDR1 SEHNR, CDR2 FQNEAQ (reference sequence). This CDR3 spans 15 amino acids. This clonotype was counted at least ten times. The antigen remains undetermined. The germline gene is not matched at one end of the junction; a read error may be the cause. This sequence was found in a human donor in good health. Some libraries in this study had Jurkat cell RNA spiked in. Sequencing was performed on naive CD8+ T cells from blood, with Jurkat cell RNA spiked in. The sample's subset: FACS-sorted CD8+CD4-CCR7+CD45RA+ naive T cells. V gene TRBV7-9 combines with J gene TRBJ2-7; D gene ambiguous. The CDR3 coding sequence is TGCGCCAGCAGCTTGGGCGGACGACCCTCCTACGAGCAGTACTTC. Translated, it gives CASSLGGRPSYEQYF.